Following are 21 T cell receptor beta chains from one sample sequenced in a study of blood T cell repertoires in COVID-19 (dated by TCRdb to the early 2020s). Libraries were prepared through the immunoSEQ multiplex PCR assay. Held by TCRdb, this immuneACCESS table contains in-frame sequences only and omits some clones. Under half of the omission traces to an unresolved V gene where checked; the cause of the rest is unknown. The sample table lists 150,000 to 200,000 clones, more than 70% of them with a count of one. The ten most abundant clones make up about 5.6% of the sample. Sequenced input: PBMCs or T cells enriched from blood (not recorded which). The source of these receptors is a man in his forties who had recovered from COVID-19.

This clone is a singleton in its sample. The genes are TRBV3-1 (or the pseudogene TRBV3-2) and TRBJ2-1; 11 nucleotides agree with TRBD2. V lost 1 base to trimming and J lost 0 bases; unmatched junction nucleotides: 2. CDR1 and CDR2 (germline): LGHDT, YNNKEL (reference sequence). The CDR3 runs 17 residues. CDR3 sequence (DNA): TGTGCCAGCAGCCAAGCGGGACTAGCGGACTCCTACAATGAGCAGTTCTTC. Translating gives CASSQAGLADSYNEQFF.

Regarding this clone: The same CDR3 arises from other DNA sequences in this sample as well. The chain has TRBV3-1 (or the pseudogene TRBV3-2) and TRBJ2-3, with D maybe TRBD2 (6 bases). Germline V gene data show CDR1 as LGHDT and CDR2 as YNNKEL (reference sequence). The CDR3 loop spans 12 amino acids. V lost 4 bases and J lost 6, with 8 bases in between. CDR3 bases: TGTGCCAGCAGCCCCGGGGGTGATACGCAGTATTTT. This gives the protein CASSPGGDTQYF.

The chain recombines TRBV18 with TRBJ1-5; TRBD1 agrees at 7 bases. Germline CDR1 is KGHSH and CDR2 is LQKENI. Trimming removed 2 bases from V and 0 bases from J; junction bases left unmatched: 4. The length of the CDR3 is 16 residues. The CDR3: CASSPVRGNSNQPQHF. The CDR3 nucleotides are TGTGCCAGCTCACCAGTCAGGGGGAATAGCAATCAGCCCCAGCATTTT.

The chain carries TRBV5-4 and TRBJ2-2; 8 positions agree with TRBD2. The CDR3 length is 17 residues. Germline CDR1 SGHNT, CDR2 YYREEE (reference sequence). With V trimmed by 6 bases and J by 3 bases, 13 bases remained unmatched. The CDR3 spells CASTLGRGGRDTGELFF. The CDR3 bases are TGTGCCAGCACCCTCGGGAGGGGGGGCAGAGACACCGGGGAGCTGTTTTTT. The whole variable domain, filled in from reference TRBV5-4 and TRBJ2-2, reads ETGVTQSPTHLIKTRGQQVTLRCSSQSGHNTVSWYQQALGQGPQFIFQYYREEENGRGNFPPRFSGLQFPNYSSELNVNALELDDSALYLCASTLGRGGRDTGELFFGEGSRLTVL.

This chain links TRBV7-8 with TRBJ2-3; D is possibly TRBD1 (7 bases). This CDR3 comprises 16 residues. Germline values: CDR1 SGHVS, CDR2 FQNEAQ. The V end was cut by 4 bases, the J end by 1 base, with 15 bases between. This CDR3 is CASSSRQGGGTDTQYF. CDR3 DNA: TGTGCCAGCAGCTCCAGACAGGGAGGAGGCACAGATACGCAGTATTTT.

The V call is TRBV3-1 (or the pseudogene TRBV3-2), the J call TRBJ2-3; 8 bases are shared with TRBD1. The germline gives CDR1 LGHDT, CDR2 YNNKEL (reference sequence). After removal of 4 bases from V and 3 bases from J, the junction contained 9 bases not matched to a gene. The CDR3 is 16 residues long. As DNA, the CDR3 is TGTGCCAGCAGCCCCACGGGACAGGAGATTACAGATACGCAGTATTTT. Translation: CASSPTGQEITDTQYF.

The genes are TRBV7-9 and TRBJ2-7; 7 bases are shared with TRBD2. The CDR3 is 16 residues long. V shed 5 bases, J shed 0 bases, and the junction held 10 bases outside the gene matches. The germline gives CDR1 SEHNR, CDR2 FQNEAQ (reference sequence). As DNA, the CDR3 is TGTGCCAGCAGCCAAAGCGGGGCGTCTGTCTCCTACGAGCAGTACGTC. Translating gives CASSQSGASVSYEQYV.

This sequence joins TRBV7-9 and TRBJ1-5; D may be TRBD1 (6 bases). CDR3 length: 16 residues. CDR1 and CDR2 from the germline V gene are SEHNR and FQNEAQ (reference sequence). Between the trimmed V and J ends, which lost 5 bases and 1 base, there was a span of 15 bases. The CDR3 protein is CASSPGGALSNQPQHF. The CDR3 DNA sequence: TGTGCCAGCAGCCCGGGGGGCGCCCTAAGCAATCAGCCCCAGCATTTT. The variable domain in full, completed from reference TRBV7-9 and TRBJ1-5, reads DTGVSQNPRHKITKRGQNVTFRCDPISEHNRLYWYRQTLGQGPEFLTYFQNEAQLEKSRLLSDRFSAERPKGSFSTLEIQRTEQGDSAMYLCASSPGGALSNQPQHFGDGTRLSIL.

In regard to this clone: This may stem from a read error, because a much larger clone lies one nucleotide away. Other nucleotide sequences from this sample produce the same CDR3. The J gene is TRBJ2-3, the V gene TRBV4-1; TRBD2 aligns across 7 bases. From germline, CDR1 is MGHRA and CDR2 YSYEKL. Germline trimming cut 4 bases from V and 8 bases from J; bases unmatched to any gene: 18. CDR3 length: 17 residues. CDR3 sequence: CASSLGQRGGNQGTQYF. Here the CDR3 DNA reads TGCGCCAGCAGCCTAGGCCAGCGGGGAGGGAATCAGGGTACGCAGTATTTT.

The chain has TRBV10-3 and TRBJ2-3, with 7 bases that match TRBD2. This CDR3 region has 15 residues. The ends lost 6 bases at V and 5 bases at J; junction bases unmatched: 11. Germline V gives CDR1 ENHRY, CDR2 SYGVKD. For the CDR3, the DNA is TGTGCCATCAGGACTAGCCCCGGAGCTGGAGATACGCAGTATTTT. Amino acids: CAIRTSPGAGDTQYF.

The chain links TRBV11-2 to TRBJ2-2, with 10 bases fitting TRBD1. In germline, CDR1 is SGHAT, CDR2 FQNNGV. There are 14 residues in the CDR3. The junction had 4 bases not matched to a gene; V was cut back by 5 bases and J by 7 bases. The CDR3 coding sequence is TGTGCCAGCAGCCGACAGGGGGCAATCGGGGAGCTGTTTTTT. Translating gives CASSRQGAIGELFF. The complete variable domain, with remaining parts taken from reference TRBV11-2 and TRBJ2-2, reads EAGVAQSPRYKIIEKRQSVAFWCNPISGHATLYWYQQILGQGPKLLIQFQNNGVVDDSQLPKDRFSAERLKGVDSTLKIQPAKLEDSAVYLCASSRQGAIGELFFGEGSRLTVL.

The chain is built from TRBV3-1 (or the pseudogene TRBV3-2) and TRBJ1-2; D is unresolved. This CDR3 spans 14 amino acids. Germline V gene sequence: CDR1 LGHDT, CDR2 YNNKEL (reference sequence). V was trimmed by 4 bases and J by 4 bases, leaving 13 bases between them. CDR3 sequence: CASSLTSARYGYTF. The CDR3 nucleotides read TGTGCCAGCAGCCTCACATCTGCCCGCTATGGCTACACCTTC.

The CDR3 region is CASLRGAFYNEQFF. Written as DNA, the CDR3 is TGTGCCAGCTTGCGGGGCGCCTTCTACAATGAGCAGTTCTTC. The genes are TRBV5-8 and TRBJ2-1; D is perhaps TRBD2 (6 bases). CDR1 and CDR2 (germline): SGHTS, YDEGEE. This CDR3 is 14 amino acids long. V lost 7 bases to trimming and J lost 3 bases, with 14 bases between them.

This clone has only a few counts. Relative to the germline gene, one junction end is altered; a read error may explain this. CDR3 sequence: CASSESETAYF. In nucleotides, the CDR3 is TGCGCCAGCAGTGAGTCGGAGACAGCGTACTTC. The chain has TRBV10-2 and TRBJ1-2, with D tentatively TRBD1 (5 bases). The CDR3 consists of 11 residues. Germline CDR1 and CDR2: WSHSY and SAAADI.

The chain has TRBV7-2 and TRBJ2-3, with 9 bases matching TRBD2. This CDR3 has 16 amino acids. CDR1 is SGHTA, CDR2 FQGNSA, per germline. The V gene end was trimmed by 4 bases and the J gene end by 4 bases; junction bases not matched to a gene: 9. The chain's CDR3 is CASSSGLALLADTQYF. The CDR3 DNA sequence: TGTGCCAGCAGCTCGGGACTAGCCCTCCTGGCAGATACGCAGTATTTT.

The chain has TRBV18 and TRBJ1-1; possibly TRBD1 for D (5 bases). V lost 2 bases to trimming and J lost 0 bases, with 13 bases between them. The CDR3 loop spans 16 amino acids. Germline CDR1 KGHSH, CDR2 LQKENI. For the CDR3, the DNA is TGTGCCAGCTCACCAACCTGGGGGGTAGTGAACACTGAAGCTTTCTTT. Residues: CASSPTWGVVNTEAFF.

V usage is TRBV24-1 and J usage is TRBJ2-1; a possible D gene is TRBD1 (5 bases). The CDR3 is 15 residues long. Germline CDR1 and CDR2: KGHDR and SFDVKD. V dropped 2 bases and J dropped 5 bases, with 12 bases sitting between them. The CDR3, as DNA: TGTGCCACCAGTGATTCGGCAGGGTGGGACAATGAGCAGTTCTTC. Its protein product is CATSDSAGWDNEQFF.

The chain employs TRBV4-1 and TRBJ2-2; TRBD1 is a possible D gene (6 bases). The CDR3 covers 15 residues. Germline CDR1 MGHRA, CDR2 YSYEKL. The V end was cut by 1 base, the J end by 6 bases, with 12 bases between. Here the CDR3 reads CASSQAGVNSGELFF. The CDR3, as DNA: TGCGCCAGCAGCCAAGCAGGGGTTAACTCCGGGGAGCTGTTTTTT.

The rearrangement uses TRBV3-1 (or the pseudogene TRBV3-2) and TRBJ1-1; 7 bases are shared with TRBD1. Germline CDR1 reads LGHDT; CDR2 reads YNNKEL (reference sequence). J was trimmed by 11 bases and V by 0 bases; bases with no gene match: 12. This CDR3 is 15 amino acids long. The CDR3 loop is CASSQDPTGAGRAFF. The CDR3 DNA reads TGTGCCAGCAGCCAAGATCCAACAGGGGCAGGTAGGGCTTTCTTT.

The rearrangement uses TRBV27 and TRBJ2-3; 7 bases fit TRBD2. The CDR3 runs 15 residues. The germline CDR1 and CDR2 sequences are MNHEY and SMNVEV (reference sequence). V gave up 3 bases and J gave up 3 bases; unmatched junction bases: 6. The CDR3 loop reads CASSFGGKVTDTQYF. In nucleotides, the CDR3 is TGTGCCAGCAGTTTCGGGGGGAAAGTAACAGATACGCAGTATTTT.

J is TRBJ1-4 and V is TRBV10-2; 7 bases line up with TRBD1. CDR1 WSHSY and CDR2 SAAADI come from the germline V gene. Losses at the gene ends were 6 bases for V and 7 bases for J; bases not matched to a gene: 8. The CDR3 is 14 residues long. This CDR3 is CASSPQGDGEKLFF. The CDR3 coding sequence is TGCGCCAGCAGCCCCCAGGGGGACGGTGAAAAACTGTTTTTT.